Below are 22 T cell receptor beta chains sequenced from a single sample in a study of CD8 T cells in ankylosing spondylitis. General observations from the study: It appeared that ankylosing spondylitis blood was characterized by a TCR beta motif of several highly homologous variants.

No antigen has been identified for these receptors. Each CDR3 protein is one row after TCRdb ran MiXCR on the 5' RACE reads. The sample yields 470,000 or so distinct CDR3 sequences, roughly 25% seen once. The sequencing sample was made of blood, either unsorted or a sorted T cell fraction (not recorded which). These receptors all come from a male donor with ankylosing spondylitis.

The V call is TRBV7-7, the J call TRBJ2-5, with 14 bases identical to TRBD2. This CDR3 has 16 residues. Looked up from germline, CDR1 is SSHAT and CDR2 is FNYEAQ (reference sequence). With V trimmed by 5 bases and J by 5 bases, 7 bases remained unmatched. DNA for the CDR3: TGTGCCAGCAGCCCGGGACTAGCGGGAGTGGAGGAGACCCAGTACTTC. Residues: CASSPGLAGVEETQYF.

This chain uses TRBV20-1 with TRBJ2-1; tentatively, D is TRBD2 (6 bases). V was trimmed by 6 bases and J by 0 bases, leaving 15 bases between them. The CDR3 has 15 amino acids. Germline V gene data show CDR1 as DFQATT and CDR2 as SNEGSKA (reference sequence). CDR3 sequence: CSAPPSESSYNEQFF. CDR3 DNA sequence: TGCAGTGCCCCTCCTAGCGAGAGCTCCTACAATGAGCAGTTCTTC.

V gene TRBV10-3 combines with J gene TRBJ2-7, with D unclear. The V end was cut by 6 bases, the J end by 6 bases, with 9 bases between. Looked up from germline, CDR1 is ENHRY and CDR2 is SYGVKD. The CDR3 has 11 residues. The DNA for the CDR3 is TGTGCCATCAGAAACACGGCCGAGCAGTACTTC. Translated: CAIRNTAEQYF.

The chain employs TRBV12-3 or TRBV12-4 and TRBJ2-4; D uncertain. The CDR3 totals 17 residues. Trimming shortened V by 4 bases and J by 0 bases, and 16 bases separated the two germline ends. CDR3 DNA: TGTGCCAGCAGTTCCCTTCCCCGTTACACAGCCAAAAACATTCAGTACTTC. Its protein is CASSSLPRYTAKNIQYF.

The rearrangement uses TRBV4-2 and TRBJ2-1; a weak D match, TRBD1 (6 bases). Germline loops: CDR1 LGHNA, CDR2 YNFKEQ. This CDR3 spans 15 amino acids. Trimming took 1 base from V and 5 from J, leaving 12 bases between them. The CDR3 DNA follows: TGTGCCAGCAGCCAAGTTCTGGACAGAAACAATGAGCAGTTCTTC. It yields the protein CASSQVLDRNNEQFF.

This clonotype was seen a single time. CDR3 DNA: TGTGCCACCAGCAGAGGCGACTTCATGAACACTGAAGCTTTCTTT. Translating it yields CATSRGDFMNTEAFF. V usage is TRBV15 and J usage is TRBJ1-1; D is unresolved. The V gene lost 1 base and the J gene lost 0 bases, with 9 bases spanning the gap. The CDR3 is made up of 15 amino acids. CDR1 LNHNV and CDR2 YYDKDF come from the germline V gene (reference sequence).

The chain links TRBV4-2 to TRBJ2-7, with 9 bases that match TRBD2. The V and J ends lost 1 base and 2 bases, in that order; junction bases with no gene match: 6. The CDR3 sequence is 16 residues long. Germline V gene data show CDR1 as LGHNA and CDR2 as YNFKEQ. The DNA for the CDR3 is TGTGCCAGCAGCCAAGCTGCTAGCGGGGTCACCTACGAGCAGTACTTC. It is translated as CASSQAASGVTYEQYF.

This clonotype was counted between two and nine times. The J gene is TRBJ2-7, the V gene TRBV29-1; D uncertain. Germline values: CDR1 SQVTM, CDR2 ANQGSEA. The CDR3 length is 12 residues. The V gene lost 4 bases and the J gene lost 3 bases, with 10 bases spanning the gap. The DNA of the CDR3 is TGCAGCGTTGTGGTGGTAGACTACGAGCAGTACTTC. This translates into CSVVVVDYEQYF.

The sample holds a few counts of this clonotype. The rearrangement uses TRBV7-2 and TRBJ2-7; D remains ambiguous. Trimming pared 1 base from V and 3 bases from J, leaving 7 bases between. Germline-derived CDR1 and CDR2 are SGHTA and FQGNSA. The CDR3 consists of 13 residues. The CDR3 reads CASSLDDNYEQYV. CDR3 nucleotide sequence: TGTGCCAGCAGCTTAGACGACAACTACGAGCAGTACGTC.

This chain uses TRBV5-1 with TRBJ1-1; D may be TRBD1 (5 bases). The CDR3 sequence is 14 residues long. The ends were cut back, 0 bases at V and 5 bases at J, with 11 bases in the middle. The germline CDR1 and CDR2 sequences are SGHRS and YFSETQ. CDR3 sequence: CASSLAAGRTEAFF. The CDR3 region has the DNA TGCGCCAGCAGCTTGGCCGCAGGGCGAACTGAAGCTTTCTTT.

The J gene is TRBJ2-7, the V gene TRBV28; D may be TRBD2 (6 bases). CDR1 and CDR2 (germline): MDHEN, SYDVKM. The CDR3 runs 14 residues. V was cut by 3 bases and J by 1 base, with 10 bases left in between. The CDR3: CASSFAGLSYEQYV. The CDR3 bases are TGTGCCAGCAGTTTCGCGGGATTATCCTACGAGCAGTACGTC.

The chain has TRBV7-2 and TRBJ1-4, with 9 bases that match TRBD1. CDR1 is SGHTA and CDR2 is FQGNSA in the germline V gene. This CDR3 comprises 15 residues. Trimming at V came to 5 bases and at J to 10 bases, leaving 11 bases not matched to a gene. This CDR3 is CASSDTGGGMAKLFF. The DNA for the CDR3 is TGTGCCAGCAGCGACACAGGGGGCGGGATGGCAAAACTGTTTTTT.

The rearrangement links TRBV7-2 to TRBJ2-7, with TRBD2 as a possible D gene (6 bases). Deletions cut 5 bases from V and 0 bases from J, with 11 bases between. The CDR3 is 14 amino acids. From germline, CDR1 is SGHTA and CDR2 FQGNSA. CDR3 sequence (DNA): TGTGCCAGCAGCGTCCTAGCGACCTCCTACGAGCAGTACTTC. This translates into CASSVLATSYEQYF.

V usage is TRBV10-2 and J usage is TRBJ1-2; D unclear. Germline V lookup: CDR1 WSHSY, CDR2 SAAADI. This CDR3 spans 14 amino acids. Trimming cost V 3 bases and J 1 base, with 9 bases left between them. In DNA, the CDR3 is TGCGCCAGCAGTGACCAGGCAGATAACTATGGCTACACCTTC. Its protein product is CASSDQADNYGYTF.

This clonotype has just a few counts. The rearrangement joins TRBV25-1 to TRBJ1-5, with 7 bases matching TRBD1. This CDR3 is built from 14 residues. Losses at the gene ends were 3 bases for V and 5 bases for J; bases not matched to a gene: 4. Germline CDR1 and CDR2: MGHDK and SYGVNS. CDR3 sequence reads: CASSDFTGDQPQHF. In nucleotides, the CDR3 is TGTGCCAGCAGTGATTTCACAGGGGATCAGCCCCAGCATTTT.

The CDR3: CATSDIGLLDTQYF. The DNA of the CDR3 is TGTGCCACCTCTGACATTGGATTGTTGGATACGCAGTATTTT. The chain uses TRBV24-1 and TRBJ2-3; D remains ambiguous. V was cut by 9 bases and J by 6 bases, with 18 bases left in between. The CDR3 is made up of 14 amino acids. The germline CDR1 and CDR2 sequences are KGHDR and SFDVKD.

This clonotype was observed a handful of times. The gene calls are TRBV20-1 and TRBJ2-1; 8 bases are a match to TRBD2. Germline CDR1 and CDR2: DFQATT and SNEGSKA (reference sequence). This CDR3 spans 13 amino acids. Trimming removed 6 bases from V and 4 bases from J; junction bases left unmatched: 5. CDR3 region: CSAYSGVYNEQFF. CDR3 bases: TGCAGTGCCTATAGCGGGGTATACAATGAGCAGTTCTTC.

The V and J genes are TRBV20-1 and TRBJ2-3; 8 positions match TRBD2. The length of the CDR3 is 14 residues. CDR1 and CDR2 from the germline V gene are DFQATT and SNEGSKA (reference sequence). V shed 3 bases, J shed 7 bases, and the junction held 9 bases outside the gene matches. The CDR3 DNA reads TGCAGTGCTAGGCGCAGCGGGAGCGGAAATACGCAGTATTTT. It specifies CSARRSGSGNTQYF.

This clonotype appeared a few times. The germline gene is not matched at one end of the junction; a read error may be the cause. The J gene is TRBJ2-5, the V gene TRBV24-1; D is unclear. The CDR3 runs to 16 residues. In germline, CDR1 is KGHDR, CDR2 SFDVKD. CDR3 nucleotides: TGTGCCACCAGTGATTTGACCAGGAGTGGAAACGAGATCCAGTACTTC. As protein: CATSDLTRSGNEIQYF.

The chain carries TRBV24-1 and TRBJ2-2; unclear D gene. This CDR3 has 15 amino acids. The V end lost 10 bases, the J end lost 0 bases, and 14 bases lay between the germline ends. CDR1 and CDR2 from the germline V gene are KGHDR and SFDVKD. The CDR3 region is CATRPSHTNTGELFF. The DNA of the CDR3 is TGTGCCACAAGGCCCTCTCACACGAACACCGGGGAGCTGTTTTTT.

This clonotype came up a few times. J is TRBJ2-3 and V is TRBV5-1; 10 bases match TRBD2. This CDR3 is 15 amino acids long. V shed 2 bases and J 6 bases; nucleotides not matched to a gene: 6. CDR1 and CDR2 from the germline V gene are SGHRS and YFSETQ. This CDR3 reads CASSFDGLAVDTQYF. The CDR3 DNA sequence: TGCGCCAGCAGCTTTGACGGACTAGCGGTTGATACGCAGTATTTT.

The chain combines TRBV24-1 with TRBJ2-1; TRBD2 agrees at 14 bases. The CDR3 loop spans 18 amino acids. Trimming cost V 0 bases and J 2 bases; bases outside gene matches: 2. Germline-derived CDR1 and CDR2 are KGHDR and SFDVKD. This CDR3 is CATSDLPGLAGAYNEQFF. The CDR3 DNA follows: TGTGCCACCAGTGATTTGCCGGGACTAGCGGGAGCCTACAATGAGCAGTTCTTC.